The 27 T cell receptor beta chains below come from one sample, sequenced in a study of blood T cell repertoires in COVID-19. Only in-frame clones appear in the TCRdb table, and some are missing; sequencing was by immunoSEQ multiplex PCR. The sample contains hundreds of thousands of clones, roughly 89% of which appear only once. Sequencing was done on a sample of PBMCs or T cells enriched from blood (not recorded which). The receptor source for this set is a woman aged 18-29 years with acute COVID-19.

The chain carries TRBV11-3 and TRBJ2-5; TRBD2 might be the D (5 bases). Trimming took off 5 bases at V and 1 base at J, with 14 bases between the two ends. The CDR3 is made up of 15 amino acids. Germline values: CDR1 SGHNT, CDR2 YENEEA. The CDR3 region has the DNA TGTGCCAGCAGCCCCGTCGGACTTACCCAAGAGACCCAGTACTTC. Protein product: CASSPVGLTQETQYF.

Worth noting for this clone: Additional DNA sequences in this sample encode the identical CDR3. V usage is TRBV7-9 and J usage is TRBJ1-4, with no clear D. V was trimmed by 5 bases and J by 1 base, leaving 11 bases between them. The CDR3 totals 15 residues. The V gene's germline CDR1 is SEHNR and CDR2 FQNEAQ (reference sequence). The DNA of the CDR3 is TGTGCCAGCAGCCCCCGTGAGGGAACTAATGAAAAACTGTTTTTT. Protein product: CASSPREGTNEKLFF.

The V call is TRBV25-1, the J call TRBJ1-1; D remains ambiguous. CDR1 is MGHDK and CDR2 is SYGVNS in the germline V gene. The CDR3 sequence is 11 residues long. With 8 bases removed from V and 6 bases from J, the gap between germline ends came to 10 bases. CDR3 sequence (DNA): TGTGCCAGCTTGATGGGCCCTGAAGCTTTCTTT. Translating it yields CASLMGPEAFF. Together with reference TRBV25-1 and TRBJ1-1, the CDR3 gives the full variable domain: EADIYQTPRYLVIGTGKKITLECSQTMGHDKMYWYQQDPGMELHLIHYSYGVNSTEKGDLSSESTVSRIRTEHFPLTLESARPSHTSQYLCASLMGPEAFFGQGTRLTVV.

The rearrangement joins TRBV9 to TRBJ1-5, with 11 positions matching TRBD1. The CDR3 has 14 residues. Germline V gene sequence: CDR1 SGDLS, CDR2 YYNGEE. Trimming took 3 bases from V and 6 from J; bases not matched to a gene: 2. CDR3 DNA sequence: TGTGCCAGCAGCGCGGGACAGGGGGTTCAGCCCCAGCATTTT. Protein: CASSAGQGVQPQHF.

The chain links TRBV7-3 to TRBJ2-3; no reliable D call. The CDR3 sequence is 14 residues long. V lost 1 base, J lost 1 base, and 6 bases lay in between. The V gene's germline CDR1 is SGHTA and CDR2 FQGTGA. CDR3 in amino acids: CASSLNLGTDTQYF. CDR3 bases: TGTGCCAGCAGCTTAAACCTAGGCACAGATACGCAGTATTTT.

Notes on this clone: One end of the junction fails to match germline, which may point to a read error. The chain joins TRBV3-1 (or the pseudogene TRBV3-2) to TRBJ2-7; 10 bases map to TRBD2. There are 17 residues in the CDR3. CDR1 is LGHDT, CDR2 YNNKEL, per germline (reference sequence). The CDR3 loop reads CASSLPTSGTLPTSLNF. In DNA form, the CDR3 reads TGTGCCAGCAGCCTGCCTACTAGCGGGACCCTACCTACGAGCTTGAACTTC.

The chain joins TRBV19 to TRBJ2-3, with 7 bases aligning to TRBD1. Germline-derived CDR1 and CDR2 are LNHDA and SQIVND (reference sequence). The CDR3 covers 17 residues. The V and J ends lost 3 bases and 0 bases, in that order; junction bases with no gene match: 9. Here the CDR3 DNA reads TGTGCCAGTAGTATCATCGAGGGGACAGTTAGCACAGATACGCAGTATTTT. The encoded protein is CASSIIEGTVSTDTQYF.

The CDR3 loop reads CASSLDEARNTEAFF. The CDR3 DNA sequence: TGTGCCAGCAGCTTAGATGAGGCTCGGAACACTGAAGCTTTCTTT. The chain carries TRBV11-3 and TRBJ1-1; D uncertain. This CDR3 region has 15 residues. Germline V lookup: CDR1 SGHNT, CDR2 YENEEA. The V end was cut by 0 bases, the J end by 1 base, with 9 bases between.

On this clone: Distinct nucleotide sequences in the sample also encode this CDR3. The rearrangement joins TRBV28 to TRBJ1-2, with 7 bases aligning to TRBD1. With 3 bases clipped from V and 4 bases from J, the junction kept 2 bases outside the gene matches. CDR1 is MDHEN, CDR2 SYDVKM, per germline. This CDR3 is built from 13 residues. The CDR3 bases are TGTGCCAGCAGTTTCGGGACAGCCTATGGCTACACCTTC. This encodes CASSFGTAYGYTF.

Written as DNA, the CDR3 is TGTGCCAGCAGCCACTGTTTCATGCCCCAGCATTTT. This translates into CASSHCFMPQHF. The chain employs TRBV9 and TRBJ1-5; no clear D. This CDR3 comprises 12 residues. Looked up from germline, CDR1 is SGDLS and CDR2 is YYNGEE. V was pared by 4 bases and J by 9 bases, with 11 bases between. The full variable domain, in which reference TRBV9 and TRBJ1-5 provide the parts outside the CDR3, is DSGVTQTPKHLITATGQRVTLRCSPRSGDLSVYWYQQSLDQGLQFLIQYYNGEERAKGNILERFSAQQFPDLHSELNLSSLELGDSALYFCASSHCFMPQHFGDGTRLSIL.

The rearrangement joins TRBV11-3 to TRBJ2-3, with D tentatively TRBD1 (5 bases). The CDR3 runs to 16 residues. Trimming stripped 0 bases from V and 0 bases from J, with 10 bases between. Germline CDR1 is SGHNT and CDR2 is YENEEA. The CDR3 nucleotides are TGTGCCAGCAGCTTAGATGGGGCCAGCAGCACAGATACGCAGTATTTT. It yields the protein CASSLDGASSTDTQYF.

This chain links TRBV3-1 (or the pseudogene TRBV3-2) with TRBJ2-2; TRBD2 might be the D (7 bases). The CDR3 length is 15 residues. V shed 4 bases and J shed 5 bases, with 14 bases lying between them. Germline V gives CDR1 LGHDT, CDR2 YNNKEL (reference sequence). CDR3 sequence reads: CASSPGGGVTGELFF. CDR3 DNA sequence: TGTGCCAGCAGCCCCGGAGGGGGGGTTACCGGGGAGCTGTTTTTT.

This clone appeared a single time. V gene TRBV6-5 combines with J gene TRBJ2-7; 8 bases line up with TRBD2. Trimming at V came to 2 bases and at J to 3 bases, leaving 6 bases not matched to a gene. The CDR3 consists of 15 residues. The germline gives CDR1 MNHEY, CDR2 SVGAGI. CDR3 sequence reads: CASSYPGRADYEQYF. DNA of the CDR3: TGTGCCAGCAGTTACCCCGGGAGGGCGGACTACGAGCAGTACTTC.

The chain combines TRBV10-2 with TRBJ1-1, with 8 bases matching TRBD1. CDR3 length: 13 amino acids. Trimming took 5 bases from V and 6 from J; bases not matched to a gene: 5. Germline loops: CDR1 WSHSY, CDR2 SAAADI. CDR3 nucleotide sequence: TGCGCCAGCAGTTGGACAGGGTCGTCTGAAGCTTTCTTT. Protein product: CASSWTGSSEAFF.

The rearrangement joins TRBV7-9 to TRBJ1-1; 7 bases map to TRBD1. This CDR3 has 16 amino acids. The V segment lost 2 bases and the J segment 1 base; nucleotides outside the gene matches: 7. Germline V lookup: CDR1 SEHNR, CDR2 FQNEAQ (reference sequence). DNA for the CDR3: TGTGCCAGCAGCTTAACCCCGGACAGGCCGAACACTGAAGCTTTCTTT. This gives the protein CASSLTPDRPNTEAFF.

The rearrangement uses TRBV28 and TRBJ2-7, with a tentative D call TRBD1 (6 bases). The germline gives CDR1 MDHEN, CDR2 SYDVKM. With 3 bases removed from V and 0 bases from J, the gap between germline ends came to 15 bases. The CDR3 has 16 amino acids. CDR3: CASSFPLWGPSYEQYF. CDR3 bases: TGTGCCAGCAGTTTTCCTCTCTGGGGGCCCTCCTACGAGCAGTACTTC.

This clone was counted between two and nine times. The chain carries TRBV29-1 and TRBJ2-1; 9 nucleotides align to TRBD1. CDR1 is SQVTM and CDR2 is ANQGSEA in the germline V gene. The V gene end was trimmed by 4 bases and the J gene end by 4 bases; junction bases not matched to a gene: 11. CDR3 length: 16 amino acids. CDR3 loop: CSVGIIQGAPYNEQFF. In DNA form, the CDR3 reads TGCAGCGTTGGGATAATACAGGGGGCCCCATACAATGAGCAGTTCTTC.

The chain joins TRBV19 to TRBJ2-7; 7 bases are a match to TRBD2. Germline V gene sequence: CDR1 LNHDA, CDR2 SQIVND (reference sequence). Trimming removed 11 bases from V and 3 bases from J; junction bases left unmatched: 13. The CDR3 loop spans 14 amino acids. DNA of the CDR3: TGTGCCTCCTCGTCCGTGGGAGGGCTCTACGAGCAGTACTTC. It is translated as CASSSVGGLYEQYF.

This chain links TRBV7-2 with TRBJ1-2; 7 nucleotides agree with TRBD1. J was trimmed by 0 bases and V by 3 bases; bases with no gene match: 7. The germline CDR1 and CDR2 sequences are SGHTA and FQGNSA. The length of the CDR3 is 16 residues. The CDR3 DNA is TGTGCCAGCAGCTTCATAGGGGGCAATACTAACTATGGCTACACCTTC. Amino acids: CASSFIGGNTNYGYTF.

The V and J genes are TRBV7-9 and TRBJ1-1; D not resolved. Germline CDR1 reads SEHNR; CDR2 reads FQNEAQ (reference sequence). V was shortened by 1 base and J by 1 base, with 7 bases between the two germline ends. The CDR3 is 14 amino acids. CDR3 in DNA: TGTGCCAGCAGCTTAGGGAGTGGGAACACTGAAGCTTTCTTT. It codes for CASSLGSGNTEAFF.

This chain's CDR3 is CASTVTRSSYEQYF. CDR3 nucleotide sequence: TGTGCCAGTACCGTGACTAGGAGCTCCTACGAGCAGTACTTC. The gene calls are TRBV19 and TRBJ2-7; D may be TRBD2 (6 bases). The CDR3 sequence is 14 residues long. The V end was cut by 7 bases, the J end by 0 bases, with 13 bases between. The germline CDR1 and CDR2 sequences are LNHDA and SQIVND (reference sequence).

The chain links TRBV28 to TRBJ2-3; D is perhaps TRBD2 (6 bases). Germline loops: CDR1 MDHEN, CDR2 SYDVKM. The CDR3 contains 14 residues. The germline V and J ends were trimmed by 3 bases and 2 bases, with 9 bases remaining between them. CDR3 sequence (DNA): TGTGCCAGCAGTTTGCGGGACCCCACAGATACGCAGTATTTT. This sequence encodes CASSLRDPTDTQYF.

Written as DNA, the CDR3 is TGTGCCAGCAGCGTAGGAGGGGGAGATAGCAATCAGCCCCAGCATTTT. It is translated as CASSVGGGDSNQPQHF. This rearrangement joins TRBV9 to TRBJ1-5, with D possibly matching TRBD1 (6 bases). Trimming took 0 bases from V and 0 from J, leaving 10 bases between them. CDR3 length: 16 amino acids. The germline gives CDR1 SGDLS, CDR2 YYNGEE.

This clone came up once. The chain has TRBV5-1 and TRBJ1-2; TRBD1 aligns across 9 bases. V lost 3 bases and J lost 1; bases outside the gene matches: 7. This CDR3 has 16 amino acids. Germline V gene lookup returns CDR1 SGHRS and CDR2 YFSETQ. The CDR3 bases are TGCGCCAGCAGCTCTGCCGCGGGACAGGGTAACTATGGCTACACCTTC. Amino acids: CASSSAAGQGNYGYTF.

This sequence joins TRBV9 and TRBJ1-4; D remains ambiguous. Germline V lookup: CDR1 SGDLS, CDR2 YYNGEE. This CDR3 contains 16 residues. Trimming removed 0 bases from V and 7 bases from J, with 16 bases in between. The CDR3 DNA sequence: TGTGCCAGCAGCGTAGGAGCCCAGAGCGGGGTTGAAAAACTGTTTTTT. Translation gives CASSVGAQSGVEKLFF.

The rearrangement links TRBV27 to TRBJ1-5; 7 bases agree with TRBD1. The CDR3 runs 13 residues. The V gene end was trimmed by 6 bases and the J gene end by 2 bases; junction bases not matched to a gene: 1. The germline V gene encodes CDR1 MNHEY and CDR2 SMNVEV (reference sequence). CDR3 loop: CASSDRGNQPQHF. CDR3 bases: TGTGCCAGCAGCGACAGGGGCAATCAGCCCCAGCATTTT.

As concerns this clone: The junction differs from germline at one of its ends, possibly a read error. The chain employs TRBV7-7 and TRBJ2-7, with TRBD1 matching 8 bases. Germline V gene lookup returns CDR1 SSHAT and CDR2 FNYEAQ (reference sequence). This CDR3 is 18 amino acids long. CDR3 sequence reads: CASSSHGTGTKGPYEQYF. For the CDR3, the DNA is TGTGCTAGCAGCTCCCACGGGACAGGTACTAAGGGGCCCTACGAGCAGTACTTC.